The 5 T cell receptor beta chains below were found in one sample sequenced in a study of T cells after yellow fever vaccination. TCRdb redid the calling of the 5' RACE reads with MiXCR, one entry per CDR3 protein. The table has some 400,000 distinct CDR3 sequences, around a sixth seen once; the top ten hold 15% to 20%. Source: PBMCs, taken before the yellow fever booster vaccination. The receptors stem from a man between 18 and 35 years old who received the YFV17D yellow fever vaccine.

The chain links TRBV6-2 or TRBV6-3 to TRBJ2-1; D is perhaps TRBD2 (7 bases). CDR3 length: 16 residues. Germline CDR1 MNHEY, CDR2 SVGEGT. V lost 0 bases, J lost 2 bases, and 11 bases lay in between. The CDR3 region is CASSYSWGGTYNEQFF. The DNA of the CDR3 is TGTGCCAGCAGTTACTCGTGGGGGGGCACCTACAATGAGCAGTTCTTC.

This chain links TRBV28 with TRBJ2-1; 9 positions match TRBD1. V gave up 3 bases and J gave up 8 bases; unmatched junction bases: 8. Germline V CDR1 and CDR2: MDHEN, SYDVKM. The CDR3 length is 15 residues. The CDR3, as DNA: TGTGCCAGCAGTTTCTCGGGACAGGGCGTCTATGAGCAGTTCTTC. Protein sequence: CASSFSGQGVYEQFF.

This clonotype was counted between two and nine times. The rearrangement uses TRBV5-1 and TRBJ2-5, with TRBD2 matching 12 bases. Germline loops: CDR1 SGHRS, CDR2 YFSETQ. This CDR3 spans 15 amino acids. V lost 4 bases, J lost 5 bases, and 6 bases stayed unmatched. The DNA for the CDR3 is TGCGCCAGCAGCGGCCGGACTAGCGGGGCCGAGACCCAGTACTTC. It is translated as CASSGRTSGAETQYF. The whole variable domain, filled in from reference TRBV5-1 and TRBJ2-5, reads KAGVTQTPRYLIKTRGQQVTLSCSPISGHRSVSWYQQTPGQGLQFLFEYFSETQRNKGNFPGRFSGRQFSNSRSEMNVSTLELGDSALYLCASSGRTSGAETQYFGPGTRLLVL.

V usage is TRBV5-6 and J usage is TRBJ2-1; weak D call: TRBD2 (6 bases). Between the trimmed V and J ends, which lost 4 bases and 0 bases, there was a span of 14 bases. Germline V gene sequence: CDR1 SGHDT, CDR2 YYEEEE. CDR3 length equals 16 residues. The CDR3 bases are TGTGCCAGCAGCCGATCCTTGGGGGGCTCCTACAATGAGCAGTTCTTC. This sequence encodes CASSRSLGGSYNEQFF.

The rearrangement links TRBV6-5 to TRBJ1-2, with D perhaps TRBD1 (5 bases). V lost 1 base, J lost 2 bases, and 8 bases lay in between. The CDR3 is made up of 14 amino acids. Per germline, CDR1 MNHEY and CDR2 SVGAGI. CDR3 DNA sequence: TGTGCCAGCAGTTACTTCCCAGGGAACTATGGCTACACCTTC. It encodes CASSYFPGNYGYTF.